The entry below gives a single T cell receptor beta chain sequence along with its context. This record belongs to a study of T cells in Graves' hyperthyroidism and ophthalmopathy. Amplification of TCR beta CDR3 regions used RNA as the template. The TCR CDR3 was amplified in a first-round RT-PCR using the HTBI primer set. TCRdb itself ran the multiplex PCR reads through MiXCR, one entry per CDR3 protein. The data show a few hundred thousand distinct CDR3 sequences, 14% seen once. Sequencing was performed on blood. The source is a woman in her forties with Graves' hyperthyroidism.

The CDR3 region has the DNA TGTGCCAGCAGCCGGGGGACGAGTAGCGGAGGATCTTTGAACATTCAGTACTTC. Translating gives CASSRGTSSGGSLNIQYF. The chain carries TRBV3-1 and TRBJ2-4; TRBD2 is a possible D gene (6 bases). CDR3 length equals 18 residues. V was clipped by 4 bases and J by 7 bases, with 26 bases between them. Germline V gene data show CDR1 as LGHDT and CDR2 as YNNKEL (reference sequence).